Reported below is one T cell receptor beta chain. Its antigen is currently unknown. Germline CDR1 and CDR2: MNHNS and SASEGT. This CDR3 spans 10 amino acids. Trimming took off 1 base at V and 9 bases at J, with 1 base between the two ends. The record originates from a study of T-cell reconstitution after alpha-beta-depleted transplantation in children. The library targeted TCRbeta and was prepared with unique molecular identifiers. TCRdb reprocessed the PCR reads with MiXCR, giving one entry per CDR3 protein. The table has 600,000 to 700,000 distinct CDR3 sequences, around 13% seen once. Findings and caveats of the study: At around two months after transplant, the alpha-beta T cells were reportedly derived from several hundred expanded clones that came from non-depleted graft cells. Hyperexpanded clones declined; after one year, newly produced T cells mostly supplied diversity.

The clonotype was recovered from a girl aged 2 to 9 with congenital amegakaryocytic thrombocytopenia, due to receive a stem cell transplant. Sequenced material: PBMCs, taken before TCRalphabeta/CD19-depleted stem cell transplant. This chain connects TRBV6-1 to TRBJ2-4; D gene ambiguous. The CDR3 nucleotides read TGTGCCAGCAGTGAAGGCATTCAGTACTTC. Translation: CASSEGIQYF.